The source of this T cell receptor (beta chain) is a study of blood T cells in healthy people across ages. PCR was performed a second time for about 7 to 11 cycles using a sample-barcoded 5' primer and a J-beta primer mix. TCRdb fed the 5' RACE reads into MiXCR, producing one record per CDR3 protein. This table has about 1.4 million distinct CDR3 sequences, around 59% appearing once. The CDR3 extends over 16 amino acids. CDR1 is LGHNA, CDR2 YNFKEQ, per germline. For this clonotype: Its antigen is undetermined.

General observations from the study: A roughly linear age-dependent decrease characterized TCR beta diversity per million T cells.

This chain uses TRBV4-2 with TRBJ2-1, with unresolved D. Gene TRBJ2-7 matches the end of the DNA better, so the J call may be wrong. The sequenced sample consisted of blood. This sequence was found in a man younger than 30 in good health. CDR3 in DNA: TGTGCCAGCAGCCAAGCACTGTCGGGCTCCTACAATGAGCAGTACTTC. It specifies CASSQALSGSYNEQYF.